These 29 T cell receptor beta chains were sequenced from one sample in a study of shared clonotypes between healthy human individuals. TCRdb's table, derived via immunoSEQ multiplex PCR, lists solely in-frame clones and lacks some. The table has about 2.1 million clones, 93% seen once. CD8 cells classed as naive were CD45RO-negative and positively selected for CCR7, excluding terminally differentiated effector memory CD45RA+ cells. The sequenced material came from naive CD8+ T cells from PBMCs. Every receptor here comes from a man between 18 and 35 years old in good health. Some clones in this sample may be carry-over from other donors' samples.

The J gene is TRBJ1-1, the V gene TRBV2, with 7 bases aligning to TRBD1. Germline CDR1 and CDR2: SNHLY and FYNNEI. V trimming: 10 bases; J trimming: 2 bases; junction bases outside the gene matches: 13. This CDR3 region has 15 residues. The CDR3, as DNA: TGTGCCACCCCCCAGGGGGGCGCGGTTAACACTGAAGCTTTCTTT. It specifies CATPQGGAVNTEAFF.

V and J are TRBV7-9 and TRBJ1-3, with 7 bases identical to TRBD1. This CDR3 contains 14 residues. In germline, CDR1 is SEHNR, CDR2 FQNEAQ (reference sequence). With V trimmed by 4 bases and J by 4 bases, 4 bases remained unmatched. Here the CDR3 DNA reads TGTGCCAGCAGCTCTGGACAGGTCGGAAACACCATATATTTT. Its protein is CASSSGQVGNTIYF.

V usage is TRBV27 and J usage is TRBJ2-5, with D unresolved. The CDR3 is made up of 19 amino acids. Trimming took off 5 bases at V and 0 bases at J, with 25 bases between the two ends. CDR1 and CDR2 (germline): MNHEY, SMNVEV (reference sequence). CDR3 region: CASSLHPSRDRAYQETQYF. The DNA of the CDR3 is TGTGCCAGCAGTCTCCACCCCTCGCGTGATAGGGCGTACCAAGAGACCCAGTACTTC.

The CDR3 DNA is TGTGCCAGCAGCTCGGGGGGATCGGATACGCAGTATTTT. Translated: CASSSGGSDTQYF. This chain uses TRBV5-6 with TRBJ2-3; 7 bases are shared with TRBD2. The CDR3 sequence is 13 residues long. Germline V gives CDR1 SGHDT, CDR2 YYEEEE. Trimming at V came to 3 bases and at J to 6 bases, leaving 4 bases not matched to a gene.

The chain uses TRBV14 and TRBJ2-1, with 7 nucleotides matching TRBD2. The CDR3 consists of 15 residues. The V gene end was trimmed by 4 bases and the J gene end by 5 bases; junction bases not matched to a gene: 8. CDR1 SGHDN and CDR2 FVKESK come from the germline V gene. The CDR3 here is CASSPWLAENNEQFF. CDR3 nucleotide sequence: TGTGCCAGCAGCCCCTGGCTAGCGGAAAACAATGAGCAGTTCTTC.

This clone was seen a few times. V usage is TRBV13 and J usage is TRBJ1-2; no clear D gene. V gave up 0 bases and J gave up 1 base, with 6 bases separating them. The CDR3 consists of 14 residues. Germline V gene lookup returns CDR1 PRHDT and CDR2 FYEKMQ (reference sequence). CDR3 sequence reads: CASSLGHRNYGYTF. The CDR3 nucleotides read TGTGCCAGCAGCTTAGGACACCGTAACTATGGCTACACCTTC.

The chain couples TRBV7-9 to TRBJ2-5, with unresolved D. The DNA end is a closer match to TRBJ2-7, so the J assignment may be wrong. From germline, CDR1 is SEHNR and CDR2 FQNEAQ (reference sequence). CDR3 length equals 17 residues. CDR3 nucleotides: TGTGCCAGCAGCGAAGGCGGCAGCACGCCCCATGCCGACGAGCAGTACTTC. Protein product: CASSEGGSTPHADEQYF.

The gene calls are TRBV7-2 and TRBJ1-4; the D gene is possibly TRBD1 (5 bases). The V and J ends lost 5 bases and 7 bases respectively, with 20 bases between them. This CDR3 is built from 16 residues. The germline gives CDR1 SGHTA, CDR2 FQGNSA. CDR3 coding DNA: TGTGCCAGCAGCACCTCATGGGGGACGCGTGGTGAAAAACTGTTTTTT. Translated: CASSTSWGTRGEKLFF.

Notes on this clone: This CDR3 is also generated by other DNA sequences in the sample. The CDR3 loop reads CASSKRQGGNTEAFF. Written as DNA, the CDR3 is TGTGCCAGCAGCAAAAGACAGGGTGGGAACACTGAAGCTTTCTTT. V usage is TRBV21-1 and J usage is TRBJ1-1; the listed D gene, TRBD1, was not tested against the DNA. TRBV21-1 is annotated as a pseudogene. The CDR3 has 15 amino acids.

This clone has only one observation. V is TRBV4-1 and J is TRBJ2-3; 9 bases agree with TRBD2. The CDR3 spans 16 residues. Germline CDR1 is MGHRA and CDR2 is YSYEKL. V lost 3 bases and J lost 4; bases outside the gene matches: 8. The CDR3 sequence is CASSHIGSGSADTQYF. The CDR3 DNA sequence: TGCGCCAGCAGCCATATAGGTAGCGGGAGCGCAGATACGCAGTATTTT.

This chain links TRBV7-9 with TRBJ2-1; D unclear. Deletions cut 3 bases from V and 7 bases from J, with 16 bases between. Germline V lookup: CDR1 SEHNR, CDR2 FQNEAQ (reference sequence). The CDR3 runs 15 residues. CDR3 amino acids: CASSFLGGELNEQFF. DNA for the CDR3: TGTGCCAGCAGCTTTCTCGGCGGCGAATTGAATGAGCAGTTCTTC.

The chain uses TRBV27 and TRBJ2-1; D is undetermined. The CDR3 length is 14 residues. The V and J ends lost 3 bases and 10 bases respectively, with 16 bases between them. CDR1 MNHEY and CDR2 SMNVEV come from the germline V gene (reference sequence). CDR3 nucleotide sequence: TGTGCCAGCAGTTTGATCCTCTCCCCTGGAGAGCAGTTCTTC. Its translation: CASSLILSPGEQFF.

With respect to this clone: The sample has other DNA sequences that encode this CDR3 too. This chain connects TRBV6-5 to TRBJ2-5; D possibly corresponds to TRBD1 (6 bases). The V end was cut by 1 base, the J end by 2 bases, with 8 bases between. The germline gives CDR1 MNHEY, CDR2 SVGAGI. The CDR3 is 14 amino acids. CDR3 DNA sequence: TGTGCCAGCAGTTACTTCCAGGGGCAAGAGACCCAGTACTTC. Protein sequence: CASSYFQGQETQYF.

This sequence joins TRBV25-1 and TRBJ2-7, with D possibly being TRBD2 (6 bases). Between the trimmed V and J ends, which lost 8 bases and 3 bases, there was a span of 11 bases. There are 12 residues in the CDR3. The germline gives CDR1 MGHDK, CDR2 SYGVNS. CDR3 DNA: TGTGCCAGCGGGGACTGGGACTACGAGCAGTACTTC. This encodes CASGDWDYEQYF.

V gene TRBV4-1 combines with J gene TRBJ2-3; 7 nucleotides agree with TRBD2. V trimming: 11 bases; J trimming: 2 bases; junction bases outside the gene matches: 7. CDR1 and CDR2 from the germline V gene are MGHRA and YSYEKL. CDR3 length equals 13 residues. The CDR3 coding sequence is TGCGCCGGATCTAGCGGACTCACAGATACGCAGTATTTT. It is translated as CAGSSGLTDTQYF.

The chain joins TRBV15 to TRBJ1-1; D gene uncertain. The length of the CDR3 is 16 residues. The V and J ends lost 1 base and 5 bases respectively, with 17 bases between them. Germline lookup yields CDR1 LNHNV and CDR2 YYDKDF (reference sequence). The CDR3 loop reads CATSRVVVGGGTEAFF. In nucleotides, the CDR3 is TGTGCCACCAGCAGAGTAGTTGTTGGCGGCGGGACTGAAGCTTTCTTT.

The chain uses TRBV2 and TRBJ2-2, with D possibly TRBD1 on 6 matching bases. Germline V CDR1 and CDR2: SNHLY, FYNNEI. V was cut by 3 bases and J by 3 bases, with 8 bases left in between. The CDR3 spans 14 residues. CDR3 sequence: CASSDDRYTGELFF. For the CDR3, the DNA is TGTGCCAGCAGTGACGACAGGTACACCGGGGAGCTGTTTTTT. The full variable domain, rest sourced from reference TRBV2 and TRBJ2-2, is EPEVTQTPSHQVTQMGQEVILRCVPISNHLYFYWYRQILGQKVEFLVSFYNNEISEKSEIFDDQFSVERPDGSNFTLKIRSTKLEDSAMYFCASSDDRYTGELFFGEGSRLTVL.

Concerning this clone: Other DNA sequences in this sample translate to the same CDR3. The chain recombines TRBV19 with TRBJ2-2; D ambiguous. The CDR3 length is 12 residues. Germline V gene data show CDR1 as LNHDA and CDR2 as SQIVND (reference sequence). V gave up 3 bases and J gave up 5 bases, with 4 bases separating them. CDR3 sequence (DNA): TGTGCCAGTAGTATTGAGACCGGGGAGCTGTTTTTT. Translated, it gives CASSIETGELFF. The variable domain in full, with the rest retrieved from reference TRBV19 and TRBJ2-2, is DGGITQSPKYLFRKEGQNVTLSCEQNLNHDAMYWYRQDPGQGLRLIYYSQIVNDFQKGDIAEGYSVSREKKESFPLTVTSAQKNPTAFYLCASSIETGELFFGEGSRLTVL.

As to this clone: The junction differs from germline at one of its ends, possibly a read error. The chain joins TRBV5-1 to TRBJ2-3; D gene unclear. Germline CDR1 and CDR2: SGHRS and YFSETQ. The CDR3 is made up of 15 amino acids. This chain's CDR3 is CASNWMGVGTDTQYF. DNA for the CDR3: TGCGCCAGCAACTGGATGGGTGTGGGCACGGATACGCAGTATTTT.

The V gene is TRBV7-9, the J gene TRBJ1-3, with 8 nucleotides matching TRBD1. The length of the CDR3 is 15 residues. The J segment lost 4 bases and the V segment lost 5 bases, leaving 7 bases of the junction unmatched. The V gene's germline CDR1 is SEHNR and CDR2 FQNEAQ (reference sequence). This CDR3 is CASSDQTGAGNTIYF. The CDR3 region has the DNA TGTGCCAGCAGCGACCAGACAGGGGCGGGAAACACCATATATTTT. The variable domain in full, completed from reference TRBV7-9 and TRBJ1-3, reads DTGVSQNPRHKITKRGQNVTFRCDPISEHNRLYWYRQTLGQGPEFLTYFQNEAQLEKSRLLSDRFSAERPKGSFSTLEIQRTEQGDSAMYLCASSDQTGAGNTIYFGEGSWLTVV.

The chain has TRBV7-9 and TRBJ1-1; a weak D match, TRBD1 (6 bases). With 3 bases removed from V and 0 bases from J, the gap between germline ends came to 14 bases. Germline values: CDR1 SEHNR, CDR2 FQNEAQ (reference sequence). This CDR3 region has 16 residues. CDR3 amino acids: CASSFVGGRMNTEAFF. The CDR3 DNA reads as TGTGCCAGCAGCTTCGTGGGGGGCAGGATGAACACTGAAGCTTTCTTT.

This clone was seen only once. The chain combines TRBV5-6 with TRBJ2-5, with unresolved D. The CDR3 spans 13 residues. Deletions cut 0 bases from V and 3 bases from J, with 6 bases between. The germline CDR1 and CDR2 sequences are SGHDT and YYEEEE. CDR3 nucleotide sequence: TGTGCCAGCAGCTTGGGCCATGAAGAGACCCAGTACTTC. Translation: CASSLGHEETQYF.

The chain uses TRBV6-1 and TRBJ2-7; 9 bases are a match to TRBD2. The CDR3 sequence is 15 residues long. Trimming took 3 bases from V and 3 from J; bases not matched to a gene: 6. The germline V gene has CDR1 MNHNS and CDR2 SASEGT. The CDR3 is CASSDFSGRGYEQYF. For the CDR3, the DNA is TGTGCCAGCAGTGATTTTAGCGGGAGAGGCTACGAGCAGTACTTC.

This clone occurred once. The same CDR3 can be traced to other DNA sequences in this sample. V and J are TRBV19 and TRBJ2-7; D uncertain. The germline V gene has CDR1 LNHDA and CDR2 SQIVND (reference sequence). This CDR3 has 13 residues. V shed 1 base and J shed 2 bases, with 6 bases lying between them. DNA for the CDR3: TGTGCCAGTAGTATAGGGCTGACCTACGAGCAGTACTTC. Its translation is CASSIGLTYEQYF.

CDR3 protein: CASGGGGSRSNTGELFF. Here the CDR3 DNA reads TGTGCCAGCGGTGGGGGCGGGAGCCGGTCAAACACCGGGGAGCTGTTTTTT. This chain links TRBV27 with TRBJ2-2, with D possibly matching TRBD2 (7 bases). This CDR3 comprises 17 residues. CDR1 is MNHEY, CDR2 SMNVEV, per germline (reference sequence). Trimming pared 8 bases from V and 2 bases from J, leaving 21 bases between.

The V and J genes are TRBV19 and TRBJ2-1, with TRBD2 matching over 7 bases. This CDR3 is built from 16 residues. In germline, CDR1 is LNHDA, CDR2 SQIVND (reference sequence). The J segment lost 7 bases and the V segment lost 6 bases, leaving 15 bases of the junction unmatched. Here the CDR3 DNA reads TGTGCCAGTAGGCTTGGCGGCGGGAGCGATTTAAATGAGCAGTTCTTC. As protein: CASRLGGGSDLNEQFF.

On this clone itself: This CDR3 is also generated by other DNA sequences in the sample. The CDR3 nucleotides are TGTGCCAGCAGTTTAGGGCCGGGCAGCTCCTACAATGAGCAGTTCTTC. Its translation: CASSLGPGSSYNEQFF. The gene calls are TRBV27 and TRBJ2-1; no firm D call. Germline CDR1 MNHEY, CDR2 SMNVEV (reference sequence). The CDR3 has 16 amino acids. Trimming removed 2 bases at V and 0 bases at J, with 11 bases between.

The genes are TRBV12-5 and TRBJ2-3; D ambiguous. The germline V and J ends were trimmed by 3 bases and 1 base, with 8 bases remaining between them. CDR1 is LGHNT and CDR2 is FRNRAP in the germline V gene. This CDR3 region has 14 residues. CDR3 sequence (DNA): TGTGCTAGTGGTTTTCCCCCGGGCACAGATACGCAGTATTTT. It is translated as CASGFPPGTDTQYF.

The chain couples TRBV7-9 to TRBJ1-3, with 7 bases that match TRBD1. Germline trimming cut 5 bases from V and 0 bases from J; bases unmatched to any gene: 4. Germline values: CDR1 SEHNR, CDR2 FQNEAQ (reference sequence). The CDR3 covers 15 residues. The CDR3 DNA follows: TGTGCCAGCAGCCTCACAGGGGACTCTGGAAACACCATATATTTT. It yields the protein CASSLTGDSGNTIYF.